This T cell receptor (beta chain) was recorded in a study of vaccination effects on CD4 cells after COVID-19. V gave up 6 bases and J gave up 5 bases, with 23 bases separating them. Germline V gives CDR1 SGHRS, CDR2 YFSETQ. The length of the CDR3 is 17 residues. About this clone: Its antigen is not known.

Here immunoSEQ multiplex PCR was the method, and the copy in TCRdb shows in-frame clones only, minus some. Altogether about 68,000 clones are present, about 80% being singletons, with the ten largest covering about 12%. Viral peptide pools were used in the ViraFEST assay to expand antigen-specific CD4+ T cells, and sequencing came afterward. Cultured cells yielded isolated CD4+ T cells after 10 days. Nucleocapsid antibodies were negative in the vaccine recipients, who had never had SARS-CoV-2 infection. V usage is TRBV5-1 and J usage is TRBJ2-2; possibly TRBD2 for D (5 bases). The sequence was obtained from a human donor who received a COVID-19 vaccine. Sample: CD4+ T cells from PBMCs cultured with SARS-CoV-2 spike peptides, taken before COVID-19 vaccination. The CDR3 region is CASTPSGPMSGTGELFF. In DNA, the CDR3 is TGCGCCAGCACCCCCTCCGGGCCTATGTCGGGGACCGGGGAGCTGTTTTTT.